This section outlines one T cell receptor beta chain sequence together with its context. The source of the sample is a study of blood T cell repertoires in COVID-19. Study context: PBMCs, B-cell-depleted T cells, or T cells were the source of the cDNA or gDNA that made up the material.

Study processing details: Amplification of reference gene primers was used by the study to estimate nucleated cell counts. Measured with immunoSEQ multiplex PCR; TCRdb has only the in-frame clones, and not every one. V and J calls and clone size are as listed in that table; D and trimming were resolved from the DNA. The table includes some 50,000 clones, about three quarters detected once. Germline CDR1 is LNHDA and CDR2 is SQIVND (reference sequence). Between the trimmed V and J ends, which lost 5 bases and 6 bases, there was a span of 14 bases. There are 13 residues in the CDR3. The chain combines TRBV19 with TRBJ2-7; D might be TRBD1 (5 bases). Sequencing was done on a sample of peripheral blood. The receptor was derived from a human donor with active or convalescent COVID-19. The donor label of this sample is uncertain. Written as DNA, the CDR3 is TGTGCCAGTAGTGAGACAGTAAAGGGCGAGCAGTACTTC. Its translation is CASSETVKGEQYF. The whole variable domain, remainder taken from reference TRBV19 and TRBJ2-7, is DGGITQSPKYLFRKEGQNVTLSCEQNLNHDAMYWYRQDPGQGLRLIYYSQIVNDFQKGDIAEGYSVSREKKESFPLTVTSAQKNPTAFYLCASSETVKGEQYFGPGTRLTVT.